These 26 T cell receptor beta chains share one sample of origin, sequenced in a study of cytomegalovirus exposure and HLA in healthy donors. Primers: 60 Vbeta forward and 13 Jbeta reverse. Clones were read by immunoSEQ multiplex PCR, and TCRdb kept only the in-frame ones, dropping some. Of 120,000 to 150,000 clones in the sample, roughly three quarters were seen once. The sample consisted of PBMCs. These receptors were obtained from a woman in her forties in good health and CMV-seropositive.

The chain joins TRBV2 to TRBJ2-2, with a tentative D call TRBD1 (5 bases). Trimming cost V 7 bases and J 4 bases, with 7 bases left between them. The V gene's germline CDR1 is SNHLY and CDR2 FYNNEI. The CDR3 contains 12 residues. This CDR3 reads CASIGATGELFF. The CDR3 DNA reads TGTGCCAGCATTGGGGCCACCGGGGAGCTGTTTTTT.

The chain is built from TRBV9 and TRBJ2-5, with TRBD1 as a possible D gene (6 bases). The length of the CDR3 is 15 residues. The germline V gene encodes CDR1 SGDLS and CDR2 YYNGEE. V dropped 1 base and J dropped 3 bases, with 13 bases sitting between them. The CDR3 nucleotides are TGTGCCAGCAGCGTAAGTCCCCGACAGGAAGAGACCCAGTACTTC. Amino acid sequence: CASSVSPRQEETQYF.

The V gene is TRBV10-3, the J gene TRBJ2-2; 9 bases are shared with TRBD1. The CDR3 is 15 residues long. Looked up from germline, CDR1 is ENHRY and CDR2 is SYGVKD. V gave up 10 bases and J gave up 5 bases; unmatched junction bases: 11. The CDR3 sequence is CATISGTGNTGELFF. CDR3 DNA sequence: TGTGCCACCATATCCGGGACAGGGAATACCGGGGAGCTGTTTTTT.

The chain has TRBV11-2 and TRBJ2-7; D is possibly TRBD2 (5 bases). V shed 3 bases and J shed 3 bases, with 15 bases lying between them. Germline CDR1 and CDR2: SGHAT and FQNNGV. The CDR3 length is 15 residues. This CDR3 is CASSLLAVKNYEQYF. CDR3 nucleotide sequence: TGTGCCAGCAGCTTGCTAGCAGTGAAAAACTACGAGCAGTACTTC.

This clone was recorded once. This chain connects TRBV7-6 to TRBJ2-3, with 8 positions matching TRBD2. After removal of 0 bases from V and 3 bases from J, the junction contained 5 bases not matched to a gene. Germline CDR1 and CDR2: SGHVS and FNYEAQ. The CDR3 contains 16 residues. In DNA form, the CDR3 reads TGTGCCAGCAGCTTAGCTAGCGGGGTCGGAACAGATACGCAGTATTTT. Its protein is CASSLASGVGTDTQYF.

The chain combines TRBV4-1 with TRBJ2-3, with 9 bases identical to TRBD2. The CDR3 spans 15 residues. The germline gives CDR1 MGHRA, CDR2 YSYEKL. V lost 1 base and J lost 6; bases outside the gene matches: 5. The CDR3 coding sequence is TGCGCCAGCAGCCAAGTTGGGACTAGCATCGATACGCAGTATTTT. This translates into CASSQVGTSIDTQYF.

This rearrangement joins TRBV5-5 to TRBJ1-6; D not resolved. Trimming shortened V by 0 bases and J by 10 bases, and 8 bases separated the two germline ends. Per germline, CDR1 SGHKS and CDR2 YYEKEE (reference sequence). This CDR3 comprises 13 residues. CDR3 nucleotides: TGTGCCAGCAGCTTGGCGGGTGAATCACCCCTCCACTTT. It translates to CASSLAGESPLHF.

The V and J genes are TRBV7-9 and TRBJ2-1; D remains ambiguous. This CDR3 region has 14 residues. CDR1 and CDR2 from the germline V gene are SEHNR and FQNEAQ (reference sequence). The ends were cut back, 3 bases at V and 7 bases at J, with 13 bases in the middle. The CDR3 DNA reads TGTGCCAGCAGCTTCCGTCTAGAGAGTAATGAGCAGTTCTTC. It is translated as CASSFRLESNEQFF.

This clone was counted between two and nine times. V gene TRBV5-6 combines with J gene TRBJ2-5; 8 bases are a match to TRBD2. Germline trimming cut 0 bases from V and 5 bases from J; bases unmatched to any gene: 6. The CDR3 is made up of 15 amino acids. Looked up from germline, CDR1 is SGHDT and CDR2 is YYEEEE. CDR3 sequence (DNA): TGTGCCAGCAGCTTGGACGGGGGGGCCTGGGAGACCCAGTACTTC. Encoded protein: CASSLDGGAWETQYF.

This chain uses TRBV5-1 with TRBJ1-1; D call uncertain. The V end was cut by 1 base, the J end by 4 bases, with 11 bases between. The CDR3 length is 14 residues. Germline CDR1 is SGHRS and CDR2 is YFSETQ. CDR3 amino acids: CASSLRPPGTEAFF. The CDR3 DNA sequence: TGCGCCAGCAGCTTGCGGCCACCGGGCACTGAAGCTTTCTTT.

The chain is built from TRBV23-1 and TRBJ2-7; 14 bases agree with TRBD2. TRBV23-1 is assigned to the ORF class and has an uncertain function. J was trimmed by 3 bases and V by 6 bases; bases with no gene match: 7. The CDR3 covers 16 residues. CDR3 loop: CASSPRTSGGHYEQYF. CDR3 bases: TGCGCCAGCAGCCCCCGGACTAGCGGGGGGCACTACGAGCAGTACTTC.

This clone was detected once. This chain connects TRBV10-2 to TRBJ2-7; 13 bases map to TRBD2. There are 13 residues in the CDR3. Germline V gene sequence: CDR1 WSHSY, CDR2 SAAADI. The junction had 5 bases not matched to a gene; V was cut back by 9 bases and J by 6 bases. The DNA of the CDR3 is TGCGCCAGTGTAGGACTAGCGGGGGCCGAGCAGTACTTC. This codes for CASVGLAGAEQYF.

The chain couples TRBV2 to TRBJ2-3; 12 nucleotides match TRBD2. V shed 3 bases and J 5 bases; nucleotides not matched to a gene: 12. This CDR3 comprises 18 residues. Germline V gene data show CDR1 as SNHLY and CDR2 as FYNNEI. CDR3 coding DNA: TGTGCCAGCAGTGACTACCCTCTAGCGGGGGGGCCGGTAGATACGCAGTATTTT. Translating it yields CASSDYPLAGGPVDTQYF.

The sample holds a few counts of this clone. This chain links TRBV6-1 with TRBJ1-4; D is perhaps TRBD1 (6 bases). The CDR3 contains 19 residues. Trimming removed 2 bases at V and 5 bases at J, with 24 bases between. CDR1 MNHNS and CDR2 SASEGT come from the germline V gene. The CDR3 protein is CASSENGLTSAGGNEKLFF. As DNA, the CDR3 is TGTGCCAGCAGTGAAAACGGGCTTACTAGTGCGGGGGGCAATGAAAAACTGTTTTTT.

CDR3 loop: CASSPPDRPRYGYTF. The CDR3 DNA reads as TGTGCCAGCAGTCCCCCCGACAGACCTCGCTATGGCTACACCTTC. This chain connects TRBV6-5 to TRBJ1-2, with a weak D call TRBD1 (5 bases). The V gene's germline CDR1 is MNHEY and CDR2 SVGAGI. The CDR3 is 15 amino acids. Trimming shortened V by 5 bases and J by 4 bases, and 17 bases separated the two germline ends.

This clone has only a few counts. The chain carries TRBV4-1 and TRBJ2-5, with D possibly matching TRBD2 (6 bases). Trimming pared 5 bases from V and 5 bases from J, leaving 15 bases between. Germline values: CDR1 MGHRA, CDR2 YSYEKL. The CDR3 is 14 amino acids. CDR3 in DNA: TGCGCCAGCAGCACCGGGGGTCCAGTTGAGACCCAGTACTTC. As protein: CASSTGGPVETQYF.

The chain has TRBV10-3 and TRBJ2-2; 16 bases map to TRBD2. Germline V gene sequence: CDR1 ENHRY, CDR2 SYGVKD. The CDR3 covers 20 residues. V lost 5 bases to trimming and J lost 0 bases; unmatched junction nucleotides: 9. The CDR3 bases are TGTGCCATCAGTAAGCTTGGGACTAGCGGGGGGGCCGCGAACACCGGGGAGCTGTTTTTT. Its translation: CAISKLGTSGGAANTGELFF.

The V call is TRBV30, the J call TRBJ2-2, with a possible D match to TRBD2 (8 bases). V gave up 5 bases and J gave up 6 bases, with 19 bases separating them. Per germline, CDR1 GTSNPN and CDR2 SVGIG (reference sequence). The length of the CDR3 is 15 residues. The CDR3 bases are TGTGCCTGGGGAGGGGGCGGGGGGATAGCCGGGGAGCTGTTTTTT. This gives the protein CAWGGGGGIAGELFF.

J is TRBJ1-1 and V is TRBV13; 8 bases are a match to TRBD1. The CDR3 runs 15 residues. Germline V gene data show CDR1 as PRHDT and CDR2 as FYEKMQ (reference sequence). The V segment lost 5 bases and the J segment 6 bases; nucleotides outside the gene matches: 11. The DNA of the CDR3 is TGTGCCAGCAGCCCCCCCCGCGGACAGGGTTCTGAAGCTTTCTTT. Translated, it gives CASSPPRGQGSEAFF.

CDR3 bases: TGTGCCAGCAGCTTACGCGGCCCCTCCTTGGTTGAAGCTTTCTTT. Its protein product is CASSLRGPSLVEAFF. The rearrangement links TRBV7-2 to TRBJ1-1; D remains unclear. Trimming cost V 2 bases and J 7 bases, with 17 bases left between them. The CDR3 has 15 amino acids. Germline V CDR1 and CDR2: SGHTA, FQGNSA.

The rearrangement joins TRBV6-1 to TRBJ1-2; D might be TRBD1 (6 bases). Germline V gene lookup returns CDR1 MNHNS and CDR2 SASEGT. The CDR3 runs to 16 residues. Trimming pared 2 bases from V and 0 bases from J, leaving 13 bases between. Here the CDR3 reads CASSEYSGVANYGYTF. CDR3 sequence (DNA): TGTGCCAGCAGTGAATATTCAGGGGTCGCTAACTATGGCTACACCTTC.

The chain links TRBV7-3 to TRBJ2-1, with 7 nucleotides matching TRBD2. The CDR3 runs to 14 residues. Germline loops: CDR1 SGHTA, CDR2 FQGTGA. V shed 8 bases, J shed 6 bases, and the junction held 10 bases outside the gene matches. For the CDR3, the DNA is TGTGCCAGCTCCCGAGGACTAGGTGGCAATGAGCAGTTCTTC. Its protein product is CASSRGLGGNEQFF.

Of note for this clone: This specimen includes other DNA sequences encoding the same CDR3. The chain recombines TRBV19 with TRBJ1-2; 7 positions match TRBD1. The CDR3 is 13 residues long. With V trimmed by 1 base and J by 4 bases, 0 bases remained unmatched. Germline V gene lookup returns CDR1 LNHDA and CDR2 SQIVND (reference sequence). The CDR3 spells CASSIGTGYGYTF. Written as DNA, the CDR3 is TGTGCCAGTAGTATAGGGACAGGCTATGGCTACACCTTC.

The chain links TRBV6-5 to TRBJ2-3, with 13 positions matching TRBD2. Germline V CDR1 and CDR2: MNHEY, SVGAGI. V dropped 6 bases and J dropped 5; count of bases not matched to a gene: 5. The CDR3 spans 15 residues. The CDR3 DNA sequence: TGTGCCAGCAGCTATCGGACTAGCGGGGGAGATACGCAGTATTTT. It translates to CASSYRTSGGDTQYF.

The J gene is TRBJ1-1, the V gene TRBV5-1, with TRBD1 as a possible D gene (5 bases). V lost 4 bases and J 0 bases, leaving 13 bases between the germline ends. CDR3 length equals 15 residues. Per the germline V gene, CDR1 is SGHRS and CDR2 is YFSETQ. CDR3 nucleotide sequence: TGCGCCAGCAGCCGAGGAGCAGGGCTGAACACTGAAGCTTTCTTT. Residues: CASSRGAGLNTEAFF.

The chain is built from TRBV5-1 and TRBJ2-5; 8 nucleotides match TRBD2. The CDR3 sequence is 16 residues long. V was pared by 0 bases and J by 1 base, with 5 bases of the junction left unmatched. The V gene's germline CDR1 is SGHRS and CDR2 YFSETQ. The CDR3 loop reads CASSLGAGGSQETQYF. CDR3 sequence (DNA): TGCGCCAGCAGCTTGGGGGCGGGGGGATCCCAAGAGACCCAGTACTTC.